The rows below give T cell receptor beta chains drawn from one sample of a study of T cells after yellow fever vaccination. MiXCR, applied by TCRdb to the 5' RACE reads, yields one record per CDR3 protein. Of some 340,000 distinct CDR3 sequences in the sample, 9.5% to 12% were seen once. This specimen consisted of CD4+ T cells sorted from PBMCs, obtained 45 days after the yellow fever booster vaccination. Source of these receptors: a man between 18 and 29 years old who received the YFV17D yellow fever vaccine. Both conserved end residues are part of each CDR3. Each record gives: clone size, D gene, V gene, J gene, CDR3 length, CDR3 DNA, CDR3 protein. D genes are given only for firm matches. The size entry is marked missing in some rows and otherwise reads once, few, many or a size class.

abundance: NA
d_gene: NA
v_gene: TRBV11-2
j_gene: TRBJ2-7
len: 14
CDR3nt: TGTGCCAGCAGCTTAGCGGCAGAATACTACGAGCAGTACTTC
CDR3aa: CASSLAAEYYEQYF

abundance: NA
d_gene: NA
v_gene: TRBV20-1
j_gene: TRBJ2-1
len: 14
CDR3nt: TGCAGTGCGACCCTGTACGGGGGCGGGGATGAGCAGTTCTTC
CDR3aa: CSATLYGGGDEQFF

abundance: NA
d_gene: NA
v_gene: TRBV19
j_gene: TRBJ1-2
len: 14
CDR3nt: TGTGCCAGTAGTATAGGACAGCCCTATCTGGGCTACACCTTC
CDR3aa: CASSIGQPYLGYTF

abundance: NA
d_gene: NA
v_gene: TRBV4-1
j_gene: TRBJ2-5
len: 11
CDR3nt: TGCGCCAGCTGGGGGCGGGAGACCCAGTACTTC
CDR3aa: CASWGRETQYF

abundance: NA
d_gene: NA
v_gene: TRBV18
j_gene: TRBJ2-3
len: 16
CDR3nt: TGTGCCAGCTCACCAACGGGCCTCCCTAGCACAGATACGCAGTATTTT
CDR3aa: CASSPTGLPSTDTQYF

abundance: many
d_gene: TRBD1
v_gene: TRBV5-1
j_gene: TRBJ2-5
len: 15
CDR3nt: TGCGCCAGCAGCTTGGCTGGGACAGGGGAAGAGACCCAGTACTTC
CDR3aa: CASSLAGTGEETQYF

abundance: few
d_gene: NA
v_gene: TRBV19
j_gene: TRBJ2-2
len: 14
CDR3nt: TGTGCCAGTAGTATAGGGGGACATTCCGGGGAGCTGTTTTTT
CDR3aa: CASSIGGHSGELFF

abundance: few
d_gene: TRBD1
v_gene: TRBV5-1
j_gene: TRBJ1-1
len: 15
CDR3nt: TGCGCCAGCAGCTCACAGGGACAGCCGAACACTGAAGCTTTCTTT
CDR3aa: CASSSQGQPNTEAFF

abundance: NA
d_gene: NA
v_gene: TRBV11-3
j_gene: TRBJ2-1
len: 14
CDR3nt: TGTGCCAGCAGCTTCACCGGGGGTTTGGGTGAGCAGTTCTTC
CDR3aa: CASSFTGGLGEQFF

abundance: NA
d_gene: NA
v_gene: TRBV5-8
j_gene: TRBJ1-5
len: 16
CDR3nt: TGTGCCAGCAGCTTGGTTGGCCGGGGGAAGAATCAGCCCCAGCATTTT
CDR3aa: CASSLVGRGKNQPQHF

abundance: few
d_gene: TRBD1
v_gene: TRBV5-6
j_gene: TRBJ1-5
len: 14
CDR3nt: TGTGCCAGCAGCTTGTGGGACAGGGTCCAGCCCCAGCATTTT
CDR3aa: CASSLWDRVQPQHF

abundance: many
d_gene: NA
v_gene: TRBV12-3/TRBV12-4
j_gene: TRBJ2-3
len: 16
CDR3nt: TGTGCCAGCAGTTCCCGAAACCCACCACTCACAGATACGCAGTATTTT
CDR3aa: CASSSRNPPLTDTQYF

abundance: few
d_gene: TRBD1
v_gene: TRBV12-3/TRBV12-4
j_gene: TRBJ2-1
len: 15
CDR3nt: TGTGCCAGCACCCCGGCAGGGGGAAGTGGAAATGAGCAGTTCTTC
CDR3aa: CASTPAGGSGNEQFF

abundance: NA
d_gene: NA
v_gene: TRBV25-1
j_gene: TRBJ2-1
len: 14
CDR3nt: TGTGCCAGCAGTGAATATAGGGGAGTCAATGAGCAGTTCTTC
CDR3aa: CASSEYRGVNEQFF

abundance: NA
d_gene: NA
v_gene: TRBV7-9
j_gene: TRBJ1-2
len: 18
CDR3nt: TGTGCCAGCAGCAAATTCCAAGGGGGTTTCCGCTCACTCTATGGCTACACCTTC
CDR3aa: CASSKFQGGFRSLYGYTF

abundance: few
d_gene: TRBD2
v_gene: TRBV20-1
j_gene: TRBJ2-2
len: 15
CDR3nt: TGCAGTGCTAGAGATCGGCGGGGGGGTCCCGGGGAGCTGTTTTTT
CDR3aa: CSARDRRGGPGELFF

abundance: few
d_gene: TRBD2
v_gene: TRBV28
j_gene: TRBJ2-2
len: 15
CDR3nt: TGTGCCAGCAGTCCCGGGGGGGCGAGCACCGGGGAGCTGTTTTTT
CDR3aa: CASSPGGASTGELFF

abundance: NA
d_gene: NA
v_gene: TRBV4-1
j_gene: TRBJ1-3
len: 17
CDR3nt: TGCGCCAGCAGCCAAGAGGGGGCACCAAACTCTGGAAACACCATATATTTT
CDR3aa: CASSQEGAPNSGNTIYF

abundance: few
d_gene: NA
v_gene: TRBV7-9
j_gene: TRBJ2-3
len: 15
CDR3nt: TGTGCCAGCAGACCCCGGGACCGACCCACAGATACGCAGTATTTT
CDR3aa: CASRPRDRPTDTQYF

abundance: NA
d_gene: NA
v_gene: TRBV10-1
j_gene: TRBJ1-5
len: 11
CDR3nt: TGCGCCACCAAGGGTCCGGGGCCCCAGCATTTT
CDR3aa: CATKGPGPQHF

abundance: NA
d_gene: NA
v_gene: TRBV7-9
j_gene: TRBJ2-1
len: 15
CDR3nt: TGTGCCAGCAGCTTAAGAGGGATCTCCTACAATGAGCAGTTCTTC
CDR3aa: CASSLRGISYNEQFF

abundance: many
d_gene: NA
v_gene: TRBV15
j_gene: TRBJ2-7
len: 16
CDR3nt: TGTGCCACCAGCAGGTTGAGCAGGTCGGGCTCCTACGAGCAGTACTTC
CDR3aa: CATSRLSRSGSYEQYF

abundance: many
d_gene: NA
v_gene: TRBV5-1
j_gene: TRBJ2-7
len: 14
CDR3nt: TGCGCCAGCAGCTTGGATTCCCCCGCCCGCGAGCAGTACTTC
CDR3aa: CASSLDSPAREQYF

abundance: few
d_gene: TRBD2
v_gene: TRBV7-3
j_gene: TRBJ2-2
len: 15
CDR3nt: TGTGCCAGCAACCTAGCGGGGGGGAACACCGGGGAGCTGTTTTTT
CDR3aa: CASNLAGGNTGELFF

abundance: NA
d_gene: TRBD1
v_gene: TRBV4-1
j_gene: TRBJ2-7
len: 16
CDR3nt: TGCGCCAGCAGCCAAGCCGGACAGGGTTACTCCTACGAGCAGTACTTC
CDR3aa: CASSQAGQGYSYEQYF

abundance: NA
d_gene: TRBD2
v_gene: TRBV12-3/TRBV12-4
j_gene: TRBJ2-3
len: 15
CDR3nt: TGTGCCAGCAGACAAAGCGGGGGGGCCAGGGATACGCAGTATTTT
CDR3aa: CASRQSGGARDTQYF

abundance: few
d_gene: NA
v_gene: TRBV10-3
j_gene: TRBJ2-1
len: 14
CDR3nt: TGTGCCACCACCCCGCAGGGCTCGTACAATGAGCAGTTCTTC
CDR3aa: CATTPQGSYNEQFF

abundance: NA
d_gene: NA
v_gene: TRBV20-1
j_gene: TRBJ1-1
len: 13
CDR3nt: TGCAGTGCTAGAGATGGTAGAGACACTGAAGCTTTCTTT
CDR3aa: CSARDGRDTEAFF

abundance: many
d_gene: NA
v_gene: TRBV5-1
j_gene: TRBJ1-5
len: 18
CDR3nt: TGCGCCAGCAGCCACCTGGGGGGACCGGGGAGTGTCAATCAGCCCCAGCATTTT
CDR3aa: CASSHLGGPGSVNQPQHF

abundance: many
d_gene: NA
v_gene: TRBV12-3/TRBV12-4
j_gene: TRBJ1-5
len: 13
CDR3nt: TGTGCCAGCAGTTTGGGCGGATATCAGCCCCAGCATTTT
CDR3aa: CASSLGGYQPQHF

abundance: few
d_gene: NA
v_gene: TRBV4-2
j_gene: TRBJ2-3
len: 15
CDR3nt: TGTGCCAGCAGCCAAGGATCCGGGATCACAGATACGCAGTATTTT
CDR3aa: CASSQGSGITDTQYF

abundance: few
d_gene: NA
v_gene: TRBV19
j_gene: TRBJ2-3
len: 14
CDR3nt: TGTGCCAGTAGTCAACAAGGGGATACAGATACGCAGTATTTT
CDR3aa: CASSQQGDTDTQYF

abundance: once
d_gene: NA
v_gene: TRBV6-2/TRBV6-3
j_gene: TRBJ1-1
len: 14
CDR3nt: TGTGCCAGCAGAAAAGGACAGTTGAGGACTGAAGCTTTCTTT
CDR3aa: CASRKGQLRTEAFF

abundance: few
d_gene: NA
v_gene: TRBV7-2
j_gene: TRBJ2-1
len: 15
CDR3nt: TGTGCCAGCACCCCTACCGCGGGTTCCTACAATGAGCAGTTCTTC
CDR3aa: CASTPTAGSYNEQFF

abundance: NA
d_gene: NA
v_gene: TRBV30
j_gene: TRBJ2-5
len: 15
CDR3nt: TGTGCCTGGATTAACTGGGCAGGGGGGGGAGAGACCCAGTACTTC
CDR3aa: CAWINWAGGGETQYF

abundance: many
d_gene: TRBD1
v_gene: TRBV10-3
j_gene: TRBJ1-2
len: 15
CDR3nt: TGTGCCATCAGTGGGACAGGGGGCCTCAGCTATGGCTACACCTTC
CDR3aa: CAISGTGGLSYGYTF

abundance: few
d_gene: NA
v_gene: TRBV18
j_gene: TRBJ1-6
len: 15
CDR3nt: TGTGCCAGCTCACCAAATGGGGGGCCTAACTCACCCCTCCACTTT
CDR3aa: CASSPNGGPNSPLHF

abundance: NA
d_gene: NA
v_gene: TRBV12-3/TRBV12-4
j_gene: TRBJ2-1
len: 14
CDR3nt: TGTGCCAGCAGTTTAGACTTCTCCTACAATGAGCAGTTCTTC
CDR3aa: CASSLDFSYNEQFF

abundance: few
d_gene: TRBD2
v_gene: TRBV7-2
j_gene: TRBJ2-7
len: 15
CDR3nt: TGTGCCAGCAGCAGAGACCTAGCGGGGGGATACGAGCAGTACTTC
CDR3aa: CASSRDLAGGYEQYF

abundance: few
d_gene: NA
v_gene: TRBV20-1
j_gene: TRBJ1-6
len: 15
CDR3nt: TGCAGTGCTAGAGGTGTCGGACAGTATAATTCACCCCTCCACTTT
CDR3aa: CSARGVGQYNSPLHF

abundance: NA
d_gene: TRBD1
v_gene: TRBV5-1
j_gene: TRBJ1-6
len: 18
CDR3nt: TGCGCCAGCAGCTTATACTCCGGAACAGGGGGCAGGGTATCACCCCTCCACTTT
CDR3aa: CASSLYSGTGGRVSPLHF

abundance: few
d_gene: NA
v_gene: TRBV3-1
j_gene: TRBJ1-1
len: 15
CDR3nt: TGTGCCAGCAACTCCCCCGCGGGGCCGGGAACTGAAGCTTTCTTT
CDR3aa: CASNSPAGPGTEAFF

abundance: many
d_gene: NA
v_gene: TRBV12-3/TRBV12-4
j_gene: TRBJ2-2
len: 14
CDR3nt: TGTGCCAGCAGCCGCGACTACAACACCGGGGAGCTGTTTTTT
CDR3aa: CASSRDYNTGELFF

abundance: many
d_gene: TRBD1
v_gene: TRBV4-2
j_gene: TRBJ1-4
len: 15
CDR3nt: TGTGCCAGCAGCCAAGCGGGACAGGGAAACGAAAAACTGTTTTTT
CDR3aa: CASSQAGQGNEKLFF

abundance: few
d_gene: NA
v_gene: TRBV25-1
j_gene: TRBJ2-3
len: 14
CDR3nt: TGTGCCAGCAGTTTCTCCGTGGCGGGAGATACGCAGTATTTT
CDR3aa: CASSFSVAGDTQYF

abundance: many
d_gene: TRBD1
v_gene: TRBV12-3/TRBV12-4
j_gene: TRBJ2-2
len: 16
CDR3nt: TGTGCCAGCAGCAGACAATTAGGACAGGGGACCGGGGAGCTGTTTTTT
CDR3aa: CASSRQLGQGTGELFF

abundance: few
d_gene: NA
v_gene: TRBV12-3/TRBV12-4
j_gene: TRBJ2-3
len: 17
CDR3nt: TGTGCCAGCAGTTTCTATAAAGGGGGGTCCGACACAGATACGCAGTATTTT
CDR3aa: CASSFYKGGSDTDTQYF

abundance: few
d_gene: NA
v_gene: TRBV6-2/TRBV6-3
j_gene: TRBJ2-5
len: 17
CDR3nt: TGTGCCAGCAGTTACTCGACTTTCGCAGCGTACCAAGAGACCCAGTACTTC
CDR3aa: CASSYSTFAAYQETQYF